These T cell receptor beta chains were read from a single sample in a study of T cell responses to AZD1222 COVID-19 vaccine. The assay was immunoSEQ multiplex PCR, and TCRdb's table has in-frame clones only and misses some. The sample yields some 150,000 clones, around 86% seen once. Sequencing used peripheral blood, obtained 28 days after the second AZD1222 dose. The receptor set was obtained from an adult who received the AZD1222 COVID-19 vaccine. Each CDR3 is given with its conserved first and last residue. The D gene is left open where the match is weak. Where a row states a size, it is once, few, many or the class of an expanded clone; other rows omit it.

j_gene: TRBJ2-3
v_gene: TRBV4-1
len: 15
d_gene: TRBD2
abundance: .
CDR3nt: TGCGCCAGCAGCCAAGATGGGGGGGGAGCAGATACGCAGTATTTT
CDR3aa: CASSQDGGGADTQYF

j_gene: TRBJ2-3
v_gene: TRBV4-2
len: 13
d_gene: .
abundance: once
CDR3nt: TGTGCCAGCAGCCAACAAATCGCAGATACGCAGTATTTT
CDR3aa: CASSQQIADTQYF

j_gene: TRBJ2-1
v_gene: TRBV5-4
len: 16
d_gene: TRBD2
abundance: .
CDR3nt: TGTGCCAGCAGCAAGGGACTAGCGGAGACCTACAATGAGCAGTTCTTC
CDR3aa: CASSKGLAETYNEQFF

j_gene: TRBJ1-5
v_gene: TRBV15
len: 14
d_gene: .
abundance: .
CDR3nt: TGTGCCACCAGCAGCGGGACCGGCGCCCAGCCCCAGCATTTT
CDR3aa: CATSSGTGAQPQHF

j_gene: TRBJ2-2
v_gene: TRBV5-1
len: 15
d_gene: .
abundance: .
CDR3nt: TGCGCCAGCAGCGGGGACCCACGAGACACCGGGGAGCTGTTTTTT
CDR3aa: CASSGDPRDTGELFF

j_gene: TRBJ1-5
v_gene: TRBV10-3
len: 12
d_gene: .
abundance: .
CDR3nt: TGTGCCATCAGCCCCGATGGAGAGCCCCAGCATTTT
CDR3aa: CAISPDGEPQHF

j_gene: TRBJ1-5
v_gene: TRBV10-3
len: 15
d_gene: TRBD1
abundance: .
CDR3nt: TGTGCCATCAGTGAGGGGACAGGGATGAGTCAGCCCCAGCATTTT
CDR3aa: CAISEGTGMSQPQHF

j_gene: TRBJ2-1
v_gene: TRBV28
len: 13
d_gene: .
abundance: .
CDR3nt: TGTGCCAGCAGTACCCCCCCTGTCCATGAGCAGTTCTTC
CDR3aa: CASSTPPVHEQFF

j_gene: TRBJ2-3
v_gene: TRBV6-4
len: 13
d_gene: .
abundance: .
CDR3nt: TGTGCCAGTAGTCGGGAGCCAGGAGATACGCAGTATTTT
CDR3aa: CASSREPGDTQYF

j_gene: TRBJ1-2
v_gene: TRBV3-1/TRBV3-2
len: 14
d_gene: .
abundance: .
CDR3nt: TGTGCCAGCAGCCGCGGGACTTCTAACTATGGCTACACCTTC
CDR3aa: CASSRGTSNYGYTF

j_gene: TRBJ1-3
v_gene: TRBV19
len: 16
d_gene: TRBD1
abundance: once
CDR3nt: TGTGCCAGTAGGGCGGGGGACAGAGGCTCTGGAAACACCATATATTTT
CDR3aa: CASRAGDRGSGNTIYF

j_gene: TRBJ2-3
v_gene: TRBV7-9
len: 12
d_gene: .
abundance: .
CDR3nt: TGTGCCAGCAGCTTAGCGTTGGATACGCAGTATTTT
CDR3aa: CASSLALDTQYF

j_gene: TRBJ2-2
v_gene: TRBV19
len: 15
d_gene: .
abundance: .
CDR3nt: TGTGCCAGTAGTCACGGGCAGCGAAACACCGGGGAGCTGTTTTTT
CDR3aa: CASSHGQRNTGELFF

j_gene: TRBJ2-1
v_gene: TRBV24-1
len: 16
d_gene: TRBD1
abundance: .
CDR3nt: TGTGCCACCAGTGACACCGGGACAGGGAGCTACAATGAGCAGTTCTTC
CDR3aa: CATSDTGTGSYNEQFF

j_gene: TRBJ1-1
v_gene: TRBV6-4
len: 13
d_gene: .
abundance: .
CDR3nt: TGTGCCAGCAGTGTGGAGGGGAACACTGAAGCTTTCTTT
CDR3aa: CASSVEGNTEAFF

j_gene: TRBJ2-7
v_gene: TRBV19
len: 14
d_gene: .
abundance: few
CDR3nt: TGTGCCAGTAGTGGGCGACGGGATGGATACGAGCAGTACTTC
CDR3aa: CASSGRRDGYEQYF

j_gene: TRBJ2-2
v_gene: TRBV28
len: 13
d_gene: TRBD1
abundance: .
CDR3nt: TGTGCCAGCAGGGACAGGGGGATCAGGGAGCTGTTTTTT
CDR3aa: CASRDRGIRELFF

j_gene: TRBJ2-5
v_gene: TRBV11-2
len: 16
d_gene: TRBD2
abundance: .
CDR3nt: TGTGCCAGCAGCTTATCTAATCTAGCGGGACGGGAGACCCAGTACTTC
CDR3aa: CASSLSNLAGRETQYF

j_gene: TRBJ2-5
v_gene: TRBV6-5
len: 15
d_gene: TRBD2
abundance: .
CDR3nt: TGTGCCAGCAGCAGACTAGCGGGAGGCTATGAGACCCAGTACTTC
CDR3aa: CASSRLAGGYETQYF

j_gene: TRBJ2-5
v_gene: TRBV10-3
len: 16
d_gene: TRBD2
abundance: .
CDR3nt: TGTGCCATCAGTGAGCCGGGACTAGCGGGAGGAGAGACCCAGTACTTC
CDR3aa: CAISEPGLAGGETQYF

j_gene: TRBJ1-1
v_gene: TRBV7-2
len: 14
d_gene: .
abundance: .
CDR3nt: TGTGCCAGCAGCCGCGAGAGGGGCAACACTGAAGCTTTCTTT
CDR3aa: CASSRERGNTEAFF

j_gene: TRBJ2-1
v_gene: TRBV4-3
len: 14
d_gene: TRBD1
abundance: .
CDR3nt: TGCGCCAGCAGCCATGGACAGGGAAACAATGAGCAGTTCTTC
CDR3aa: CASSHGQGNNEQFF

j_gene: TRBJ1-6
v_gene: TRBV19
len: 14
d_gene: .
abundance: .
CDR3nt: TGTGCCAGTAGCCCAACAGGGTTCGATGGAACCCTCCACTTT
CDR3aa: CASSPTGFDGTLHF

j_gene: TRBJ1-4
v_gene: TRBV5-4
len: 15
d_gene: TRBD1
abundance: .
CDR3nt: TGTGCCAGCAGCTTGCGCGGGACAGGGGTTGAAAAACTGTTTTTT
CDR3aa: CASSLRGTGVEKLFF

j_gene: TRBJ1-1
v_gene: TRBV7-3
len: 13
d_gene: TRBD1
abundance: .
CDR3nt: TGTGCCAGCAGCTCACGGACAGGGAGTATCGCTTTCTTT
CDR3aa: CASSSRTGSIAFF

j_gene: TRBJ1-6
v_gene: TRBV19
len: 13
d_gene: .
abundance: .
CDR3nt: TGTGCCAGTAGTATTGGGAGTAATTCACCCCTCCACTTT
CDR3aa: CASSIGSNSPLHF

j_gene: TRBJ2-7
v_gene: TRBV7-2
len: 14
d_gene: .
abundance: .
CDR3nt: TGTGCCAGCAGCTTAGGACCAGGAGGCTACGAGCAGTACTTC
CDR3aa: CASSLGPGGYEQYF

j_gene: TRBJ1-5
v_gene: TRBV5-6
len: 15
d_gene: .
abundance: once
CDR3nt: TGTGCCAGCAGCTTGGGCGGCAGGAGGGATCAGCCCCAGCATTTT
CDR3aa: CASSLGGRRDQPQHF

j_gene: TRBJ1-2
v_gene: TRBV10-3
len: 14
d_gene: .
abundance: .
CDR3nt: TGTGCCATCAGTGTGGAGGGGATGGGCTATGGCTACACCTTC
CDR3aa: CAISVEGMGYGYTF

j_gene: TRBJ1-1
v_gene: TRBV30
len: 14
d_gene: .
abundance: .
CDR3nt: TGTGCCTGGAGCCGGGGCCGAGTTCTATCTGAAGCTTTCTTT
CDR3aa: CAWSRGRVLSEAFF

j_gene: TRBJ1-1
v_gene: TRBV12-3/TRBV12-4
len: 12
d_gene: .
abundance: .
CDR3nt: TGTGCCAGCAGTTTTCGGGGGACTGAAGCTTTCTTT
CDR3aa: CASSFRGTEAFF

j_gene: TRBJ1-4
v_gene: TRBV25-1
len: 14
d_gene: .
abundance: .
CDR3nt: TGTGCCAGCAGTGATCCAGGGTTTAATGAAAAACTGTTTTTT
CDR3aa: CASSDPGFNEKLFF

j_gene: TRBJ1-2
v_gene: TRBV20-1
len: 16
d_gene: TRBD1
abundance: .
CDR3nt: TGCAGTGCTAGTCCCAGGGGGGGCCCATCTAACTATGGCTACACCTTC
CDR3aa: CSASPRGGPSNYGYTF

j_gene: TRBJ2-7
v_gene: TRBV27
len: 15
d_gene: .
abundance: .
CDR3nt: TGTGCCAGCAGTTTAAATGTTCCAGAAAACTACGAGCAGTACTTC
CDR3aa: CASSLNVPENYEQYF

j_gene: TRBJ2-2
v_gene: TRBV19
len: 14
d_gene: .
abundance: .
CDR3nt: TGTGCCAGTAGTATGGGACAAGTCACCGGGGAGCTGTTTTTT
CDR3aa: CASSMGQVTGELFF

j_gene: TRBJ1-4
v_gene: TRBV28
len: 15
d_gene: TRBD1
abundance: .
CDR3nt: TGTGCCAGTAGGACAGGGGGCTATTCTAATGAAAAACTGTTTTTT
CDR3aa: CASRTGGYSNEKLFF

j_gene: TRBJ1-3
v_gene: TRBV30
len: 13
d_gene: .
abundance: .
CDR3nt: TGTGCCTGGGCGGTCGGCTCTGGAAACACCATATATTTT
CDR3aa: CAWAVGSGNTIYF

j_gene: TRBJ2-5
v_gene: TRBV5-1
len: 15
d_gene: TRBD1
abundance: .
CDR3nt: TGCGCCAGCAGCTTGGCGACGGGACAGCAAGAGACCCAGTACTTC
CDR3aa: CASSLATGQQETQYF

j_gene: TRBJ2-3
v_gene: TRBV6-5
len: 13
d_gene: .
abundance: .
CDR3nt: TGTGCCAGCAGAAGCGGGAGCACAGATACGCAGTATTTT
CDR3aa: CASRSGSTDTQYF

j_gene: TRBJ2-5
v_gene: TRBV5-1
len: 14
d_gene: .
abundance: .
CDR3nt: TGCGCCAGCCATACCACACAAGTCGGGGAGACCCAGTACTTC
CDR3aa: CASHTTQVGETQYF

j_gene: TRBJ2-3
v_gene: TRBV5-1
len: 13
d_gene: .
abundance: .
CDR3nt: TGCGCCAGCAGCGACGGAGGGACAGATACGCAGTATTTT
CDR3aa: CASSDGGTDTQYF

j_gene: TRBJ2-2
v_gene: TRBV18
len: 17
d_gene: .
abundance: .
CDR3nt: TGTGCCAGCTCACCACCGGAACTAGCCTCGTCCACCGGGGAGCTGTTTTTT
CDR3aa: CASSPPELASSTGELFF

j_gene: TRBJ2-1
v_gene: TRBV11-2
len: 16
d_gene: .
abundance: .
CDR3nt: TGTGCCAGCAGCTTATGGCGGGCTCGATCCTACAATGAGCAGTTCTTC
CDR3aa: CASSLWRARSYNEQFF

j_gene: TRBJ1-2
v_gene: TRBV28
len: 14
d_gene: .
abundance: .
CDR3nt: TGTGCCAGCACCGGATCTGGATCCGCTGGGGGCTACACCTTC
CDR3aa: CASTGSGSAGGYTF

j_gene: TRBJ1-5
v_gene: TRBV5-4
len: 13
d_gene: .
abundance: once
CDR3nt: TGTGCCAGCAGCATGGGGGGCAGTCAGCCCCAGCATTTT
CDR3aa: CASSMGGSQPQHF

j_gene: TRBJ1-1
v_gene: TRBV4-3
len: 17
d_gene: TRBD1
abundance: .
CDR3nt: TGCGCCAGCAGCCAAGACTCGGCAGGGGGCCCGAACACTGAAGCTTTCTTT
CDR3aa: CASSQDSAGGPNTEAFF

j_gene: TRBJ1-3
v_gene: TRBV18
len: 14
d_gene: .
abundance: once
CDR3nt: TGTGCCAGCTCACCGATATCGCTTGGAAACACCATATATTTT
CDR3aa: CASSPISLGNTIYF

j_gene: TRBJ2-1
v_gene: TRBV11-2
len: 16
d_gene: TRBD1
abundance: .
CDR3nt: TGTGCCAGCAGCTTAGATCTCAGGACAGGGTCCAATGAGCAGTTCTTC
CDR3aa: CASSLDLRTGSNEQFF

j_gene: TRBJ2-2
v_gene: TRBV28
len: 18
d_gene: TRBD1
abundance: .
CDR3nt: TGTGCCAGCAGTTTATATGGGGCAGGGGGCGCGAACACCGGGGAGCTGTTTTTT
CDR3aa: CASSLYGAGGANTGELFF

j_gene: TRBJ1-4
v_gene: TRBV29-1
len: 13
d_gene: TRBD1
abundance: .
CDR3nt: TGCAGCGTCCCGGGACAGGGTGATGAAAAACTGTTTTTT
CDR3aa: CSVPGQGDEKLFF

j_gene: TRBJ2-7
v_gene: TRBV3-1/TRBV3-2
len: 15
d_gene: TRBD2
abundance: many
CDR3nt: TGTGCCAGCAGCCAAGATAGTTTAGCGGGAGGCGAGCAGTACTTC
CDR3aa: CASSQDSLAGGEQYF

j_gene: TRBJ2-7
v_gene: TRBV6-4
len: 16
d_gene: .
abundance: .
CDR3nt: TGTGCCAGCAGTGACTCTGGTTTGGACCGAGCCTACGAGCAGTACTTC
CDR3aa: CASSDSGLDRAYEQYF

j_gene: TRBJ1-3
v_gene: TRBV29-1
len: 11
d_gene: .
abundance: .
CDR3nt: TGCAGCGTTTCGTGGGGAAACACCATATATTTT
CDR3aa: CSVSWGNTIYF

j_gene: TRBJ2-7
v_gene: TRBV18
len: 14
d_gene: .
abundance: .
CDR3nt: TGTGCCAGCTCACCACTCCAGAGCTCCTACGAGCAGTACTTC
CDR3aa: CASSPLQSSYEQYF

j_gene: TRBJ1-5
v_gene: TRBV6-5
len: 14
d_gene: TRBD1
abundance: once
CDR3nt: TGTGCCAGCAGGGACAGGGGGCAGGGACAGCCCCAGCATTTT
CDR3aa: CASRDRGQGQPQHF

j_gene: TRBJ1-2
v_gene: TRBV12-3/TRBV12-4
len: 12
d_gene: .
abundance: .
CDR3nt: TGTGCCAGCAGTTTAGACAGGGACGGCTACACCTTC
CDR3aa: CASSLDRDGYTF

j_gene: TRBJ2-7
v_gene: TRBV15
len: 17
d_gene: TRBD2
abundance: .
CDR3nt: TGTGCCACCAGCTCCAGACTAGCGGGAGTGGGCGTCGACGAGCAGTACTTC
CDR3aa: CATSSRLAGVGVDEQYF